This TCR beta chain emerged from a study of technical replicates of blood from a few donors. Here immunoSEQ multiplex PCR was the method, and the copy in TCRdb shows in-frame clones only, minus some. The sample carries 85,000 or so clones, 94% recorded once. The CDR3 totals 17 residues. V dropped 0 bases and J dropped 1 base, with 13 bases sitting between them. Germline V gene sequence: CDR1 SGHDT, CDR2 YYEEEE. The chain couples TRBV5-6 to TRBJ1-4, with a tentative D call TRBD1 (6 bases). The specimen was T cells isolated from PBMCs. The clonotype was recovered from a human donor in good health. CDR3 residues: CASSLEGGMRTNEKLFF. The CDR3 nucleotides are TGTGCCAGCAGCTTGGAAGGGGGAATGAGAACTAATGAAAAACTGTTTTTT.